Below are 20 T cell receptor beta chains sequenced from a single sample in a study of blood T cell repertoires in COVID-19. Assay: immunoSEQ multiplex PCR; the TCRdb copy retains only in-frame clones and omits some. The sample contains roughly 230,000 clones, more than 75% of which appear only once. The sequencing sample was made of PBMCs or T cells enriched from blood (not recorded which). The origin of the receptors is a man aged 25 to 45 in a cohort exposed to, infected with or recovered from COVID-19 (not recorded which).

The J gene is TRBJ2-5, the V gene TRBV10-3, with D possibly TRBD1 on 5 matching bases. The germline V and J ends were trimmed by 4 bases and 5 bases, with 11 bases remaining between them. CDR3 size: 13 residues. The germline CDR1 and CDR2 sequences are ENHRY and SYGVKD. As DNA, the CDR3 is TGTGCCATCAGTGGTGGAGCAGGGGAGACCCAGTACTTC. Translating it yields CAISGGAGETQYF.

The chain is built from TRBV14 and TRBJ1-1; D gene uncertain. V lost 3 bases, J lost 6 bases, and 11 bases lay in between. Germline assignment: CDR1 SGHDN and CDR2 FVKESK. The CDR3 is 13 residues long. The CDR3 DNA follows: TGTGCCAGCAGCCACGGACCGCGGGCTGAAGCTTTCTTT. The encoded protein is CASSHGPRAEAFF.

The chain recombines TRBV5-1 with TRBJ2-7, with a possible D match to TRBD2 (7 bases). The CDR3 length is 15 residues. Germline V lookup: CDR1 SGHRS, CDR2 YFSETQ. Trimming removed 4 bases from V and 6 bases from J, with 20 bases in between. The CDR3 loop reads CASSPTTGAGLEQYF. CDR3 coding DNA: TGCGCCAGCAGCCCCACGACAGGAGCGGGGCTCGAGCAGTACTTC.

For the CDR3, the DNA is TGCGCCAGCAGCCAAACCGGGACAGGGGGCTCTTGGGCCTACGAGCAGTACTTC. Translated: CASSQTGTGGSWAYEQYF. This sequence joins TRBV4-1 and TRBJ2-7, with TRBD1 identical over 12 bases. Germline V gives CDR1 MGHRA, CDR2 YSYEKL. With 2 bases clipped from V and 2 bases from J, the junction kept 10 bases outside the gene matches. The CDR3 runs 18 residues.

The CDR3 sequence: CASSVAGGEYTGELFF. The CDR3 DNA reads as TGCGCCAGCAGTGTTGCAGGGGGCGAATACACCGGGGAGCTGTTTTTT. V gene TRBV10-1 combines with J gene TRBJ2-2; 8 nucleotides line up with TRBD1. The germline V gene has CDR1 WNHNN and CDR2 SYGVQD (reference sequence). This CDR3 comprises 16 residues. V shed 4 bases and J 3 bases; nucleotides not matched to a gene: 7.

The chain's CDR3 is CASSQLGGSGYEQYF. For the CDR3, the DNA is TGCGCCAGCAGCCAACTGGGGGGTAGCGGATACGAGCAGTACTTC. This chain joins TRBV4-1 and TRBJ2-7; D might be TRBD2 (6 bases). This CDR3 comprises 15 residues. From germline, CDR1 is MGHRA and CDR2 YSYEKL. The V gene lost 2 bases and the J gene lost 4 bases, with 15 bases spanning the gap.

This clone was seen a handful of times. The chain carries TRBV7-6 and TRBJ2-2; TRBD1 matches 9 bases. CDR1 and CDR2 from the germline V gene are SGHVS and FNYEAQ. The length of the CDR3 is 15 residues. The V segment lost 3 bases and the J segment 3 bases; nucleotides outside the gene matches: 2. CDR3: CASSLTGGHTGELFF. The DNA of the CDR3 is TGTGCCAGCAGCTTGACAGGGGGACACACCGGGGAGCTGTTTTTT.

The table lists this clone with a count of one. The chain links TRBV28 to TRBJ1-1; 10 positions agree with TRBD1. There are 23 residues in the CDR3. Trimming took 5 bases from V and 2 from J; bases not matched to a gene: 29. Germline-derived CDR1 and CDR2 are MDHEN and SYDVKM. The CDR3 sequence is CASSPGGVSGTGVVGGFNTEAFF. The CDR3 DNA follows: TGTGCCAGCAGTCCCGGGGGCGTATCAGGGACAGGGGTCGTTGGGGGATTTAACACTGAAGCTTTCTTT.

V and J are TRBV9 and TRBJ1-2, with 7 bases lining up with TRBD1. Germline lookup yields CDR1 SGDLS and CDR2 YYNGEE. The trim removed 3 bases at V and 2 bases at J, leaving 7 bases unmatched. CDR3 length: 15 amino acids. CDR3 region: CASSGQGTTNYGYTF. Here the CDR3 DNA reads TGTGCCAGCAGCGGACAGGGAACCACCAACTATGGCTACACCTTC.

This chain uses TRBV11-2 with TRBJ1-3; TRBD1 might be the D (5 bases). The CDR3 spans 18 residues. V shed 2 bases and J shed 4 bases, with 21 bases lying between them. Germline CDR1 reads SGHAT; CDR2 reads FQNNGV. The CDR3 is CASSLWSLPGLLGNTIYF. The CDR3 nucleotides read TGTGCCAGCAGCTTATGGTCCCTTCCAGGGTTGTTAGGAAACACCATATATTTT.

The CDR3 protein is CASSLAGNALTDTQYF. CDR3 sequence (DNA): TGTGCCAGCAGTTTAGCGGGAAATGCTCTCACAGATACGCAGTATTTT. The gene calls are TRBV27 and TRBJ2-3, with a weak D call TRBD2 (6 bases). CDR3 length: 16 amino acids. Germline V CDR1 and CDR2: MNHEY, SMNVEV (reference sequence). With 2 bases removed from V and 2 bases from J, the gap between germline ends came to 14 bases.

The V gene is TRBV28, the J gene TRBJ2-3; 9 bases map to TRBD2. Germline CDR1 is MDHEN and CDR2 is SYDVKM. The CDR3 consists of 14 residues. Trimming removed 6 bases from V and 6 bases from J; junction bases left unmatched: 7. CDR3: CASRDASGTDTQYF. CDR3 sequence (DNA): TGTGCCAGCAGAGATGCTAGCGGGACGGATACGCAGTATTTT.

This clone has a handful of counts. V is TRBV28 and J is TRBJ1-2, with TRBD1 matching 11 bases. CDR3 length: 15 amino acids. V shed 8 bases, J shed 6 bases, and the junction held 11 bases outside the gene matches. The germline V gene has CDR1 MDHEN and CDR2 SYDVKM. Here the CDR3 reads CASCPDRDRGNGYTF. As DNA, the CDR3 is TGTGCCAGCTGCCCGGACCGGGACAGGGGGAATGGCTACACCTTC.

This CDR3 is CASSFLSLAGSTGELFF. The CDR3 DNA is TGTGCCAGCAGCTTTTTGAGCCTAGCGGGTAGTACCGGGGAGCTGTTTTTT. This sequence joins TRBV5-6 and TRBJ2-2, with 8 bases identical to TRBD2. Germline CDR1 reads SGHDT; CDR2 reads YYEEEE. The V and J ends lost 2 bases and 5 bases, in that order; junction bases with no gene match: 11. The length of the CDR3 is 17 residues.

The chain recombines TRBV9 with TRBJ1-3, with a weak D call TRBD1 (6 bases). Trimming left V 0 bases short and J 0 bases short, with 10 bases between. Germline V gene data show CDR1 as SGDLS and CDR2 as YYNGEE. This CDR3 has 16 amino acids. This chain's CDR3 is CASSVEDSYSGNTIYF. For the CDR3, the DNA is TGTGCCAGCAGCGTAGAGGACAGTTACTCTGGAAACACCATATATTTT. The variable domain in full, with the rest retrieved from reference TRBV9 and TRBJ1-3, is DSGVTQTPKHLITATGQRVTLRCSPRSGDLSVYWYQQSLDQGLQFLIQYYNGEERAKGNILERFSAQQFPDLHSELNLSSLELGDSALYFCASSVEDSYSGNTIYFGEGSWLTVV.

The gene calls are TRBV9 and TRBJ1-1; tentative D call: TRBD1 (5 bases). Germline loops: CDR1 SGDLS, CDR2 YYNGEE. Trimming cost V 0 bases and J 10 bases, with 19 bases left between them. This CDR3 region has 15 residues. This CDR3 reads CASSVDGTPNAGAFF. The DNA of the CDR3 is TGTGCCAGCAGCGTAGATGGGACTCCCAACGCCGGAGCTTTCTTT.

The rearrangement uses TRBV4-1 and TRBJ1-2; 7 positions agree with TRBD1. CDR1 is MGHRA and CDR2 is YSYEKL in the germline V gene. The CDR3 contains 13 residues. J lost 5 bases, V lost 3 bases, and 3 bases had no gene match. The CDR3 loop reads CASSHPGQYGYTF. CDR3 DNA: TGCGCCAGCAGCCACCCGGGACAGTATGGCTACACCTTC.

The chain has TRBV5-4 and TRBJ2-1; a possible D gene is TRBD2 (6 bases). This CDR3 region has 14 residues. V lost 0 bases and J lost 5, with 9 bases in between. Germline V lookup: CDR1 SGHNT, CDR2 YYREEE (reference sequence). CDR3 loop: CASSLVGTHNEQFF. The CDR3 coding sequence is TGTGCCAGCAGCTTGGTTGGGACTCACAATGAGCAGTTCTTC.

CDR3 in amino acids: CSASALAGGSTDTQYF. The DNA of the CDR3 is TGCAGTGCTAGTGCTCTAGCGGGAGGTAGCACAGATACGCAGTATTTT. V is TRBV20-1 and J is TRBJ2-3, with TRBD2 matching 11 bases. CDR1 is DFQATT and CDR2 is SNEGSKA in the germline V gene (reference sequence). The CDR3 totals 16 residues. V lost 3 bases to trimming and J lost 0 bases; unmatched junction nucleotides: 5.

CDR3 protein: CASSQPILTGTPNTQYF. The CDR3 DNA follows: TGTGCCAGCAGCCAACCAATTTTAACCGGGACTCCTAATACGCAGTATTTT. The chain couples TRBV4-2 to TRBJ2-3, with TRBD2 as a possible D gene (6 bases). The V gene's germline CDR1 is LGHNA and CDR2 YNFKEQ. CDR3 length: 17 amino acids. V lost 2 bases and J 7 bases, leaving 22 bases between the germline ends.